The 30 T cell receptor beta chains listed next were all sequenced from one sample in a study of blood T cell repertoires in COVID-19. Libraries were prepared by immunoSEQ multiplex PCR; TCRdb keeps only in-frame clonotypes and omits some of them. Of roughly 140,000 clones listed, roughly 88% were seen once; the top ten hold 5.5% to 8%. The source material was peripheral blood. Receptors were obtained from a woman between 45 and 65 years old in a cohort sampled during active or convalescent COVID-19.

The chain employs TRBV5-8 and TRBJ1-5; D may be TRBD1 (5 bases). Germline V gives CDR1 SGHTS, CDR2 YDEGEE. V was clipped by 1 base and J by 7 bases, with 15 bases between them. This CDR3 has 15 residues. The CDR3 spells CASSLFQGGRQPQHF. The CDR3 region has the DNA TGTGCCAGCAGCTTGTTTCAGGGCGGGAGACAGCCCCAGCATTTT.

This chain joins TRBV29-1 and TRBJ1-2; D not certain. The germline V and J ends were trimmed by 5 bases and 2 bases, with 15 bases remaining between them. The CDR3 covers 14 residues. Germline V CDR1 and CDR2: SQVTM, ANQGSEA. This CDR3 reads CSVPPREQNYGYTF. CDR3 nucleotide sequence: TGCAGCGTTCCCCCACGGGAACAAAACTATGGCTACACCTTC.

The chain carries TRBV7-9 and TRBJ1-1; D ambiguous. CDR1 and CDR2 from the germline V gene are SEHNR and FQNEAQ (reference sequence). The CDR3 extends over 14 amino acids. V lost 5 bases to trimming and J lost 4 bases, with 14 bases between them. This CDR3 is CASSTERLGTEAFF. In DNA form, the CDR3 reads TGTGCCAGCAGCACGGAGAGGTTGGGCACTGAAGCTTTCTTT.

The chain has TRBV7-6 and TRBJ1-6; D is perhaps TRBD1 (6 bases). CDR3 length: 15 residues. V was pared by 5 bases and J by 7 bases, with 15 bases between. Germline assignment: CDR1 SGHVS and CDR2 FNYEAQ. CDR3 region: CASSPRQDRNSPLHF. The CDR3 nucleotides are TGTGCCAGCAGCCCTCGACAGGACCGGAATTCACCCCTCCACTTT.

J is TRBJ1-6 and V is TRBV6-5; D call uncertain. Germline V gene lookup returns CDR1 MNHEY and CDR2 SVGAGI. This CDR3 is built from 15 residues. The V and J ends lost 9 bases and 13 bases respectively, with 25 bases between them. The CDR3 reads CASLREGFLNGPLHF. CDR3 nucleotides: TGTGCCAGTTTAAGGGAGGGCTTTTTAAATGGGCCCCTCCACTTT.

This clone came up many times. The rearrangement joins TRBV4-3 to TRBJ2-7, with TRBD2 matching over 8 bases. This CDR3 region has 16 residues. The germline V gene encodes CDR1 LGHNA and CDR2 YSLEER. The trim removed 0 bases at V and 1 base at J, leaving 5 bases unmatched. The CDR3 is CASSQESGGGSYEQYF. The CDR3 DNA follows: TGCGCCAGCAGCCAAGAATCTGGCGGGGGGTCCTACGAGCAGTACTTC.

The chain combines TRBV12-5 with TRBJ2-3; the D gene is possibly TRBD1 (5 bases). CDR1 LGHNT and CDR2 FRNRAP come from the germline V gene. Trimming stripped 0 bases from V and 2 bases from J, with 15 bases between. The CDR3 loop spans 17 amino acids. CDR3: CASGLVQGRVHTDTQYF. CDR3 nucleotide sequence: TGTGCTAGTGGTTTGGTACAAGGCAGGGTTCACACAGATACGCAGTATTTT.

CDR3 protein: CASSMTGIHGNEQFF. In DNA, the CDR3 is TGTGCCAGTAGTATGACAGGGATCCATGGCAATGAGCAGTTCTTC. This chain joins TRBV19 and TRBJ2-1; TRBD1 matches 7 bases. This CDR3 comprises 15 residues. The V segment lost 3 bases and the J segment 6 bases; nucleotides outside the gene matches: 8. Germline V gene lookup returns CDR1 LNHDA and CDR2 SQIVND (reference sequence). Based on the CDR3 plus reference TRBV19 and TRBJ2-1, the full variable domain is DGGITQSPKYLFRKEGQNVTLSCEQNLNHDAMYWYRQDPGQGLRLIYYSQIVNDFQKGDIAEGYSVSREKKESFPLTVTSAQKNPTAFYLCASSMTGIHGNEQFFGPGTRLTVL.

The CDR3 loop is CASSQEVWLAAVTDTQYF. The CDR3 DNA follows: TGCGCCAGCAGCCAAGAGGTGTGGCTAGCGGCCGTCACAGATACGCAGTATTTT. V and J are TRBV4-3 and TRBJ2-3, with 7 nucleotides matching TRBD2. The CDR3 spans 18 residues. Germline values: CDR1 LGHNA, CDR2 YSLEER. Germline trimming cut 0 bases from V and 2 bases from J; bases unmatched to any gene: 11.

This sequence joins TRBV27 and TRBJ2-2; 9 bases map to TRBD2. CDR3 size: 14 residues. Germline CDR1 and CDR2: MNHEY and SMNVEV (reference sequence). V gave up 6 bases and J gave up 5 bases; unmatched junction bases: 4. CDR3 sequence (DNA): TGTGCCAGCAGCCGCAGCGGGGGGACCGGGGAGCTGTTTTTT. It specifies CASSRSGGTGELFF.

This rearrangement joins TRBV5-1 to TRBJ1-4; 9 nucleotides match TRBD1. V shed 4 bases and J 8 bases; nucleotides not matched to a gene: 9. Germline V lookup: CDR1 SGHRS, CDR2 YFSETQ. The CDR3 runs to 15 residues. This CDR3 reads CASSPQGQGHEKLFF. The CDR3 coding sequence is TGCGCCAGCAGCCCACAAGGACAGGGGCACGAAAAACTGTTTTTT. The whole variable domain, filled in from reference TRBV5-1 and TRBJ1-4, reads KAGVTQTPRYLIKTRGQQVTLSCSPISGHRSVSWYQQTPGQGLQFLFEYFSETQRNKGNFPGRFSGRQFSNSRSEMNVSTLELGDSALYLCASSPQGQGHEKLFFGSGTQLSVL.

V and J are TRBV7-8 and TRBJ2-7, with a weak D call TRBD2 (7 bases). Germline V lookup: CDR1 SGHVS, CDR2 FQNEAQ. V lost 5 bases to trimming and J lost 2 bases, with 13 bases between them. The CDR3 sequence is 14 residues long. The CDR3 DNA reads TGTGCCAGCAGCACTCGGGGGGCTCCCTACGAGCAGTACTTC. It codes for CASSTRGAPYEQYF.

The rearrangement links TRBV7-8 to TRBJ1-2; TRBD1 is a possible D gene (6 bases). CDR3 length: 13 amino acids. The germline V and J ends were trimmed by 3 bases and 8 bases, with 13 bases remaining between them. Germline V lookup: CDR1 SGHVS, CDR2 FQNEAQ. This CDR3 reads CASSFTGTSGYTF. Written as DNA, the CDR3 is TGTGCCAGCAGCTTTACAGGGACCAGCGGCTACACCTTC. Together with reference TRBV7-8 and TRBJ1-2, the CDR3 gives the full variable domain: GAGVSQSPRYKVAKRGQDVALRCDPISGHVSLFWYQQALGQGPEFLTYFQNEAQLDKSGLPSDRFFAERPEGSVSTLKIQRTQQEDSAVYLCASSFTGTSGYTFGSGTRLTVV.

The chain joins TRBV18 to TRBJ2-4; tentatively, D is TRBD2 (5 bases). The CDR3 has 15 amino acids. CDR1 and CDR2 (germline): KGHSH, LQKENI. Trimming removed 3 bases at V and 0 bases at J, with 9 bases between. CDR3 nucleotide sequence: TGTGCCAGCTCACCGGTACTAGTAGCCAAAAACATTCAGTACTTC. The encoded protein is CASSPVLVAKNIQYF.

The genes are TRBV27 and TRBJ2-4; TRBD2 matches at 9 bases. The germline V gene encodes CDR1 MNHEY and CDR2 SMNVEV (reference sequence). The ends lost 5 bases at V and 6 bases at J; junction bases unmatched: 5. The CDR3 runs 14 residues. The CDR3 region has the DNA TGTGCCAGCAGTACCGGACTAGCGCGAAACATTCAGTACTTC. It translates to CASSTGLARNIQYF.

The J gene is TRBJ2-1, the V gene TRBV11-3; a weak D match, TRBD2 (5 bases). This CDR3 has 15 amino acids. The V end lost 4 bases, the J end lost 2 bases, and 12 bases lay between the germline ends. Germline CDR1 is SGHNT and CDR2 is YENEEA. This CDR3 is CASSSEGAPYNEQFF. The CDR3 DNA sequence: TGTGCCAGCAGCTCCGAGGGCGCCCCCTACAATGAGCAGTTCTTC.

The sample holds a few counts of this clone. J is TRBJ1-1 and V is TRBV6-5, with 9 positions matching TRBD1. This CDR3 contains 14 residues. J was trimmed by 3 bases and V by 6 bases; bases with no gene match: 5. The germline V gene encodes CDR1 MNHEY and CDR2 SVGAGI. CDR3 in DNA: TGTGCCAGCAGGAAAGGGACAGGGTACACTGAAGCTTTCTTT. It encodes CASRKGTGYTEAFF.

J is TRBJ2-2 and V is TRBV4-1, with 7 bases lining up with TRBD1. V lost 6 bases, J lost 7 bases, and 2 bases stayed unmatched. In germline, CDR1 is MGHRA, CDR2 YSYEKL. This CDR3 region has 12 residues. CDR3 in amino acids: CASRPGGGELFF. The CDR3 DNA is TGCGCCAGCAGACCAGGGGGCGGGGAGCTGTTTTTT.

The CDR3 nucleotides read TGTGCCAGTAGTCGCACCGAGACTAGCCGGGAGACCCAGTACTTC. Translating gives CASSRTETSRETQYF. The rearrangement links TRBV19 to TRBJ2-5, with TRBD2 matching over 7 bases. The CDR3 totals 15 residues. After removal of 5 bases from V and 5 bases from J, the junction contained 11 bases not matched to a gene. Germline CDR1 LNHDA, CDR2 SQIVND (reference sequence).

The chain recombines TRBV30 with TRBJ2-1; 7 bases agree with TRBD2. This CDR3 region has 17 residues. CDR1 and CDR2 (germline): GTSNPN, SVGIG (reference sequence). With 0 bases clipped from V and 8 bases from J, the junction kept 16 bases outside the gene matches. CDR3 region: CAWSVGGASGPSDEQFF. The CDR3 bases are TGTGCCTGGAGTGTAGGAGGTGCTAGCGGACCCTCGGATGAGCAGTTCTTC.

This rearrangement joins TRBV9 to TRBJ2-3, with TRBD2 matching 15 bases. Losses at the gene ends were 10 bases for V and 2 bases for J; bases not matched to a gene: 5. CDR3 size: 15 residues. Per germline, CDR1 SGDLS and CDR2 YYNGEE. In nucleotides, the CDR3 is TGTGCCTCCGGGACTAGCGGGGGGTACACAGATACGCAGTATTTT. Translation: CASGTSGGYTDTQYF.

This clone showed up just once. V and J are TRBV14 and TRBJ2-5; 8 bases line up with TRBD2. CDR1 and CDR2 from the germline V gene are SGHDN and FVKESK. Germline trimming cut 3 bases from V and 4 bases from J; bases unmatched to any gene: 13. CDR3 length equals 17 residues. The CDR3 DNA follows: TGTGCCAGCAGCCAGACCCCTCCCTGGGCGGGGGGAGAGACCCAGTACTTC. It specifies CASSQTPPWAGGETQYF.

This chain joins TRBV25-1 and TRBJ1-1, with 7 nucleotides matching TRBD1. CDR1 and CDR2 (germline): MGHDK, SYGVNS. Trimming cost V 3 bases and J 0 bases; bases outside gene matches: 7. The CDR3 totals 16 residues. CDR3 sequence reads: CASSDWGQKMNTEAFF. CDR3 in DNA: TGTGCCAGCAGTGATTGGGGACAGAAAATGAACACTGAAGCTTTCTTT. Drawing the rest from reference TRBV25-1 and TRBJ1-1, the complete variable domain is EADIYQTPRYLVIGTGKKITLECSQTMGHDKMYWYQQDPGMELHLIHYSYGVNSTEKGDLSSESTVSRIRTEHFPLTLESARPSHTSQYLCASSDWGQKMNTEAFFGQGTRLTVV.

The chain recombines TRBV7-3 with TRBJ2-1, with TRBD1 as a possible D gene (5 bases). Trimming removed 6 bases from V and 4 bases from J, with 10 bases in between. Germline lookup yields CDR1 SGHTA and CDR2 FQGTGA. CDR3 length equals 13 residues. Here the CDR3 reads CASSLGLYNEQFF. CDR3 nucleotides: TGTGCCAGCAGTTTGGGGCTTTACAATGAGCAGTTCTTC.

The chain carries TRBV3-1 (or the pseudogene TRBV3-2) and TRBJ2-7; the match to TRBD2 covers 7 bases. Per the germline V gene, CDR1 is LGHDT and CDR2 is YNNKEL (reference sequence). The CDR3 consists of 17 residues. Losses at the gene ends were 1 base for V and 3 bases for J; bases not matched to a gene: 12. The CDR3 loop is CASSQGQRWVAGYEQYF. CDR3 nucleotide sequence: TGTGCCAGCAGCCAAGGGCAAAGATGGGTAGCGGGCTACGAGCAGTACTTC.

The gene calls are TRBV4-1 and TRBJ1-1; 7 bases are shared with TRBD1. The CDR3 consists of 17 residues. Unmatched junction bases numbered 7, after V lost 0 bases and J lost 0 bases. Germline V CDR1 and CDR2: MGHRA, YSYEKL. The CDR3 DNA reads as TGCGCCAGCAGCCAAGAGAGTACAGGGGTACTGAACACTGAAGCTTTCTTT. This translates into CASSQESTGVLNTEAFF.

Concerning this clone itself: This could be a read error, since a much larger clone is one nucleotide away. The rearrangement links TRBV7-8 to TRBJ2-5; 15 nucleotides match TRBD2. Looked up from germline, CDR1 is SGHVS and CDR2 is FQNEAQ. After removal of 5 bases from V and 4 bases from J, the junction contained 5 bases not matched to a gene. This CDR3 comprises 16 residues. The CDR3 reads CASSPRTSGGGETQYF. In DNA form, the CDR3 reads TGTGCCAGCAGCCCCAGGACTAGCGGGGGGGGAGAGACCCAGTACTTC.

Here the CDR3 reads CASSRGELRNQPQHF. CDR3 coding DNA: TGTGCCAGCAGTCGAGGAGAGTTACGGAATCAGCCCCAGCATTTT. The chain links TRBV6-2 or TRBV6-3 to TRBJ1-5, with D unresolved. The CDR3 is 15 amino acids. V lost 5 bases and J 4 bases, leaving 15 bases between the germline ends. Germline V gene sequence: CDR1 MNHEY, CDR2 SVGEGT.

The chain employs TRBV29-1 and TRBJ2-3, with D possibly matching TRBD2 (6 bases). CDR1 and CDR2 (germline): SQVTM, ANQGSEA. Trimming left V 5 bases short and J 1 base short, with 16 bases between. CDR3 length: 15 amino acids. In DNA form, the CDR3 reads TGCAGCGTTCTCGGACTATCCGGACGCACAGATACGCAGTATTTT. It encodes CSVLGLSGRTDTQYF.

This chain uses TRBV3-1 (or the pseudogene TRBV3-2) with TRBJ2-2; D gene unclear. CDR1 is LGHDT, CDR2 YNNKEL, per germline (reference sequence). V was shortened by 2 bases and J by 4 bases, with 8 bases between the two germline ends. The CDR3 is 14 amino acids. The CDR3 coding sequence is TGTGCCAGCAGCCAATCTGTCCTCACCGGGGAGCTGTTTTTT. Translating gives CASSQSVLTGELFF.